A single sample gave rise to the 30 T cell receptor beta chains below, sequenced in a study of patients and donors after allogeneic stem cell transplantation. TCRdb re-called the RT-PCR reads through MiXCR, storing one row per CDR3 protein. Here the sample spans 25,000 to 40,000 distinct CDR3 sequences, around 35% being singletons. Sequencing was carried out using blood, either unsorted or a sorted T cell fraction (not recorded which). Every receptor here comes from a human donor who was either an allogeneic HSCT recipient or a stem cell or donor lymphocyte infusion donor (not recorded which). It is not recorded whose cells these are; they may come from a transplant donor.

The chain uses TRBV11-2 and TRBJ1-1; D perhaps matches TRBD1 (6 bases). The CDR3 contains 17 residues. Trimming pared 3 bases from V and 6 bases from J, leaving 23 bases between. In germline, CDR1 is SGHAT, CDR2 FQNNGV. CDR3 DNA sequence: TGTGCCAGCAGCTTCTCGGGGGGGGGCGACGGCTGGCCTGAAGCTTTCTTT. Translated: CASSFSGGGDGWPEAFF.

The chain is built from TRBV10-3 and TRBJ2-7; 8 bases align to TRBD1. J lost 2 bases, V lost 0 bases, and 9 bases had no gene match. The CDR3 loop spans 17 amino acids. The germline gives CDR1 ENHRY, CDR2 SYGVKD. The CDR3 is CAISESASGQGTYEQYF. DNA of the CDR3: TGTGCCATCAGTGAGTCTGCCTCCGGACAGGGAACCTACGAGCAGTACTTC.

This clonotype was detected once. This rearrangement joins TRBV11-2 to TRBJ1-2; D is possibly TRBD1 (6 bases). Deletions cut 4 bases from V and 5 bases from J, with 11 bases between. This CDR3 comprises 13 residues. CDR1 is SGHAT and CDR2 is FQNNGV in the germline V gene. CDR3 sequence (DNA): TGTGCCAGCAGCTCTCTTACAGGGTATGGCTACACCTTC. It codes for CASSSLTGYGYTF.

The CDR3 spells CASSSELPTNEKLFF. The CDR3 bases are TGTGCCAGCAGTTCGGAGCTCCCAACTAATGAAAAACTGTTTTTT. The chain carries TRBV6-2 or TRBV6-3 and TRBJ1-4; D is unclear. Per the germline V gene, CDR1 is MNHEY and CDR2 is SVGEGT. Trimming left V 4 bases short and J 0 bases short, with 9 bases between. CDR3 length: 15 residues.

The V gene is TRBV7-9, the J gene TRBJ1-1; 7 positions match TRBD1. V shed 1 base, J shed 3 bases, and the junction held 5 bases outside the gene matches. The germline gives CDR1 SEHNR, CDR2 FQNEAQ (reference sequence). This CDR3 region has 15 residues. The CDR3 DNA is TGTGCCAGCAGCTTAGAGGGGGCGACGTACACTGAAGCTTTCTTT. This translates into CASSLEGATYTEAFF.

This clonotype was found many times. The chain links TRBV6-1 to TRBJ1-5, with TRBD1 matching 7 bases. The CDR3 is 16 amino acids. Germline CDR1 reads MNHNS; CDR2 reads SASEGT. V was pared by 4 bases and J by 0 bases, with 6 bases of the junction left unmatched. Here the CDR3 reads CASSGNRGYSNQPQHF. Written as DNA, the CDR3 is TGTGCCAGCAGTGGGAACAGGGGCTATAGCAATCAGCCCCAGCATTTT.

V usage is TRBV12-3 or TRBV12-4 and J usage is TRBJ1-5, with D unclear. With 7 bases removed from V and 0 bases from J, the gap between germline ends came to 19 bases. This CDR3 contains 17 residues. CDR3 amino acids: CASTQPWGRASNQPQHF. In nucleotides, the CDR3 is TGTGCCAGCACTCAACCTTGGGGAAGGGCTAGCAATCAGCCCCAGCATTTT.

This clonotype showed up just a few times. The V and J genes are TRBV10-3 and TRBJ2-5, with D perhaps matching TRBD1 (5 bases). Trimming shortened V by 8 bases and J by 5 bases, and 21 bases separated the two germline ends. This CDR3 is 15 amino acids long. In germline, CDR1 is ENHRY, CDR2 SYGVKD. The CDR3 nucleotides are TGTGCCATCCGAGGCGGAGCCAGGGCAGGGGAGACCCAGTACTTC. This gives the protein CAIRGGARAGETQYF.

The rearrangement joins TRBV29-1 to TRBJ1-1, with a possible D match to TRBD1 (5 bases). Trimming took 1 base from V and 4 from J, leaving 10 bases between them. Germline V lookup: CDR1 SQVTM, CDR2 ANQGSEA. CDR3 length: 13 residues. CDR3 sequence: CSVEVQEITEAFF. As DNA, the CDR3 is TGCAGCGTTGAAGTACAGGAAATCACTGAAGCTTTCTTT.

This clonotype has a handful of counts. This chain uses TRBV15 with TRBJ1-5; D gene unclear. The germline V gene encodes CDR1 LNHNV and CDR2 YYDKDF (reference sequence). V lost 5 bases and J lost 11, with 13 bases in between. The CDR3 has 12 residues. The CDR3 nucleotides read TGTGCCACCAGCCAGGAGTATCAAGCCCAGCATTTT. Its protein is CATSQEYQAQHF.

The table lists this clonotype with a few counts. The V gene is TRBV12-3 or TRBV12-4, the J gene TRBJ2-1, with D hard to call. V lost 9 bases, J lost 0 bases, and 9 bases lay in between. The CDR3 is made up of 13 amino acids. The CDR3 DNA is TGTGCCAGTGGCGCATCCTCCTACAATGAGCAGTTCTTC. Protein: CASGASSYNEQFF.

This clonotype was observed a few times. The chain couples TRBV12-3 or TRBV12-4 to TRBJ1-1; TRBD1 aligns across 9 bases. Trimming cost V 7 bases and J 1 base; bases outside gene matches: 4. This CDR3 has 14 residues. The chain's CDR3 is CASTPDRGNTEAFF. The DNA for the CDR3 is TGTGCCAGCACCCCGGACAGGGGGAACACTGAAGCTTTCTTT.

The chain links TRBV12-3 or TRBV12-4 to TRBJ2-2; 10 positions agree with TRBD2. The CDR3 is 16 residues long. The junction had 7 bases not matched to a gene; V was cut back by 6 bases and J by 3 bases. The CDR3 region is CASSRYSGGYTGELFF. CDR3 coding DNA: TGTGCCAGCAGCCGTTATAGCGGGGGGTACACCGGGGAGCTGTTTTTT.

The chain couples TRBV10-3 to TRBJ1-5; D ambiguous. From germline, CDR1 is ENHRY and CDR2 SYGVKD. The CDR3 consists of 13 residues. Trimming left V 10 bases short and J 4 bases short, with 14 bases between. CDR3 coding DNA: TGTGCCACCGGAACAGAGCGGAATCAGCCCCAGCATTTT. Amino acid sequence: CATGTERNQPQHF.

This clonotype was seen a few times. The chain is built from TRBV7-9 and TRBJ2-4, with 8 bases identical to TRBD2. CDR1 and CDR2 (germline): SEHNR, FQNEAQ (reference sequence). Germline trimming cut 7 bases from V and 7 bases from J; bases unmatched to any gene: 6. This CDR3 region has 13 residues. The CDR3 reads CASMGTSRNIQYF. CDR3 bases: TGTGCCAGCATGGGGACTAGTCGGAACATTCAGTACTTC.

This chain connects TRBV13 to TRBJ1-1; D ambiguous. Germline V gene lookup returns CDR1 PRHDT and CDR2 FYEKMQ (reference sequence). V lost 5 bases and J lost 1, with 5 bases in between. The CDR3 totals 12 residues. Written as DNA, the CDR3 is TGTGCCAGCAGCGAACGGAACACTGAAGCTTTCTTT. It specifies CASSERNTEAFF. Using reference TRBV13 and TRBJ1-1 for the parts outside the CDR3, the full variable domain is AAGVIQSPRHLIKEKRETATLKCYPIPRHDTVYWYQQGPGQDPQFLISFYEKMQSDKGSIPDRFSAQQFSDYHSELNMSSLELGDSALYFCASSERNTEAFFGQGTRLTVV.

The J gene is TRBJ1-6, the V gene TRBV7-9; D is undetermined. V shed 0 bases and J shed 8 bases, with 5 bases lying between them. Germline V gene sequence: CDR1 SEHNR, CDR2 FQNEAQ (reference sequence). This CDR3 comprises 13 residues. The CDR3 here is CASSLARDSPLHF. DNA of the CDR3: TGTGCCAGCAGCTTAGCACGGGATTCACCCCTCCACTTT.

The genes are TRBV5-1 and TRBJ2-3, with 10 bases that match TRBD2. J lost 5 bases, V lost 2 bases, and 14 bases had no gene match. Looked up from germline, CDR1 is SGHRS and CDR2 is YFSETQ. This CDR3 spans 18 amino acids. DNA of the CDR3: TGCGCCAGCAGCTTATTGGCTAGCGGGAGTCCAGAGGGAGATACGCAGTATTTT. Translated: CASSLLASGSPEGDTQYF.

The chain employs TRBV19 and TRBJ1-2; D gene uncertain. V was clipped by 1 base and J by 9 bases, with 15 bases between them. Germline V gene sequence: CDR1 LNHDA, CDR2 SQIVND (reference sequence). The CDR3 is 14 residues long. This CDR3 reads CASSIVYKSASYTF. The CDR3 coding sequence is TGTGCCAGTAGTATAGTGTATAAGAGTGCGAGCTACACCTTC.

This clonotype has a handful of counts. V is TRBV24-1 and J is TRBJ2-1; no clear D. The CDR3 covers 15 residues. The germline V gene has CDR1 KGHDR and CDR2 SFDVKD. The V end lost 2 bases, the J end lost 7 bases, and 14 bases lay between the germline ends. The CDR3 DNA reads as TGTGCCACCAGTGATTATGCAGGCTCGGCAAATGAGCAGTTCTTC. Translation: CATSDYAGSANEQFF.

The chain employs TRBV7-2 and TRBJ2-1; 8 bases map to TRBD1. The V segment lost 5 bases and the J segment 7 bases; nucleotides outside the gene matches: 7. This CDR3 has 14 amino acids. Germline V gives CDR1 SGHTA, CDR2 FQGNSA. The CDR3 here is CASSLRQGRNEQFF. The CDR3, as DNA: TGTGCCAGCAGCCTGAGACAGGGGAGGAATGAGCAGTTCTTC.

The rearrangement joins TRBV10-3 to TRBJ2-2; 8 positions match TRBD2. With 2 bases clipped from V and 4 bases from J, the junction kept 6 bases outside the gene matches. The germline V gene has CDR1 ENHRY and CDR2 SYGVKD. The CDR3 length is 16 residues. This CDR3 reads CAISERLATSTGELFF. CDR3 DNA sequence: TGTGCCATCAGTGAGAGACTAGCGACGAGCACCGGGGAGCTGTTTTTT.

The V gene is TRBV7-2, the J gene TRBJ2-6; possible D gene TRBD1, 6 bases. CDR3 length: 18 amino acids. The germline gives CDR1 SGHTA, CDR2 FQGNSA. Trimming took 4 bases from V and 2 from J, leaving 18 bases between them. The chain's CDR3 is CASSSYRDPRPGANVLTF. DNA of the CDR3: TGTGCCAGCAGCTCGTACAGGGATCCCCGTCCTGGGGCCAACGTCCTGACTTTC. The variable domain in full, with the rest retrieved from reference TRBV7-2 and TRBJ2-6, is GAGVSQSPSNKVTEKGKDVELRCDPISGHTALYWYRQSLGQGLEFLIYFQGNSAPDKSGLPSDRFSAERTGGSVSTLTIQRTQQEDSAVYLCASSSYRDPRPGANVLTFGAGSRLTVL.

Only a few counts were recorded for this clonotype. DNA for the CDR3: TGTGCCAGCAGCTTGGATCCAGGGGGTTTCGACGAGCAGTACTTC. Residues: CASSLDPGGFDEQYF. The chain carries TRBV5-4 and TRBJ2-7; 7 nucleotides line up with TRBD1. Germline assignment: CDR1 SGHNT and CDR2 YYREEE (reference sequence). The CDR3 length is 15 residues. V trimming: 0 bases; J trimming: 5 bases; junction bases outside the gene matches: 8.

V and J are TRBV4-3 and TRBJ2-2, with 8 bases matching TRBD2. The CDR3 runs 17 residues. The germline V gene encodes CDR1 LGHNA and CDR2 YSLEER. The V gene end was trimmed by 4 bases and the J gene end by 3 bases; junction bases not matched to a gene: 10. CDR3 in DNA: TGCGCCAGCAGCCTCCGACCCGGGGGGGTCGACACCGGGGAGCTGTTTTTT. It is translated as CASSLRPGGVDTGELFF.

This clonotype was seen just once. The V call is TRBV12-3 or TRBV12-4, the J call TRBJ1-1, with D perhaps TRBD1 (5 bases). The CDR3 is 14 residues long. V was shortened by 7 bases and J by 4 bases, with 16 bases between the two germline ends. CDR3 sequence: CASMVFGAGTEAFF. DNA for the CDR3: TGTGCCAGCATGGTCTTCGGGGCGGGCACTGAAGCTTTCTTT.

This clonotype was observed a handful of times. The rearrangement uses TRBV2 and TRBJ1-1, with a possible D match to TRBD1 (6 bases). Per the germline V gene, CDR1 is SNHLY and CDR2 is FYNNEI. The CDR3 consists of 14 residues. Trimming shortened V by 4 bases and J by 3 bases, and 12 bases separated the two germline ends. This CDR3 is CASSVRTEDTEAFF. The CDR3 nucleotides are TGTGCCAGCAGTGTTAGGACAGAAGACACTGAAGCTTTCTTT.

The chain joins TRBV4-3 to TRBJ2-1; D uncertain. The length of the CDR3 is 17 residues. The V end lost 0 bases, the J end lost 0 bases, and 12 bases lay between the germline ends. Germline CDR1 LGHNA, CDR2 YSLEER. CDR3 sequence (DNA): TGCGCCAGCAGCCAAGATCTCCGACGCAGCTCCTACAATGAGCAGTTCTTC. This translates into CASSQDLRRSSYNEQFF.

This rearrangement joins TRBV19 to TRBJ1-2, with TRBD1 as a possible D gene (6 bases). The V and J ends lost 7 bases and 8 bases respectively, with 14 bases between them. CDR1 and CDR2 from the germline V gene are LNHDA and SQIVND (reference sequence). This CDR3 has 12 amino acids. DNA of the CDR3: TGTGCCAGTACCAAACAGGGTTGGGGCTACACCTTC. Protein product: CASTKQGWGYTF. Supplemented by reference TRBV19 and TRBJ1-2, the full variable domain reads DGGITQSPKYLFRKEGQNVTLSCEQNLNHDAMYWYRQDPGQGLRLIYYSQIVNDFQKGDIAEGYSVSREKKESFPLTVTSAQKNPTAFYLCASTKQGWGYTFGSGTRLTVV.

This sequence joins TRBV15 and TRBJ1-5; 7 bases line up with TRBD1. V dropped 0 bases and J dropped 5; count of bases not matched to a gene: 4. The germline V gene has CDR1 LNHNV and CDR2 YYDKDF (reference sequence). This CDR3 comprises 15 residues. CDR3 residues: CATSRDFRGDQPQHF. CDR3 sequence (DNA): TGTGCCACCAGCAGAGATTTCAGGGGGGATCAGCCCCAGCATTTT.